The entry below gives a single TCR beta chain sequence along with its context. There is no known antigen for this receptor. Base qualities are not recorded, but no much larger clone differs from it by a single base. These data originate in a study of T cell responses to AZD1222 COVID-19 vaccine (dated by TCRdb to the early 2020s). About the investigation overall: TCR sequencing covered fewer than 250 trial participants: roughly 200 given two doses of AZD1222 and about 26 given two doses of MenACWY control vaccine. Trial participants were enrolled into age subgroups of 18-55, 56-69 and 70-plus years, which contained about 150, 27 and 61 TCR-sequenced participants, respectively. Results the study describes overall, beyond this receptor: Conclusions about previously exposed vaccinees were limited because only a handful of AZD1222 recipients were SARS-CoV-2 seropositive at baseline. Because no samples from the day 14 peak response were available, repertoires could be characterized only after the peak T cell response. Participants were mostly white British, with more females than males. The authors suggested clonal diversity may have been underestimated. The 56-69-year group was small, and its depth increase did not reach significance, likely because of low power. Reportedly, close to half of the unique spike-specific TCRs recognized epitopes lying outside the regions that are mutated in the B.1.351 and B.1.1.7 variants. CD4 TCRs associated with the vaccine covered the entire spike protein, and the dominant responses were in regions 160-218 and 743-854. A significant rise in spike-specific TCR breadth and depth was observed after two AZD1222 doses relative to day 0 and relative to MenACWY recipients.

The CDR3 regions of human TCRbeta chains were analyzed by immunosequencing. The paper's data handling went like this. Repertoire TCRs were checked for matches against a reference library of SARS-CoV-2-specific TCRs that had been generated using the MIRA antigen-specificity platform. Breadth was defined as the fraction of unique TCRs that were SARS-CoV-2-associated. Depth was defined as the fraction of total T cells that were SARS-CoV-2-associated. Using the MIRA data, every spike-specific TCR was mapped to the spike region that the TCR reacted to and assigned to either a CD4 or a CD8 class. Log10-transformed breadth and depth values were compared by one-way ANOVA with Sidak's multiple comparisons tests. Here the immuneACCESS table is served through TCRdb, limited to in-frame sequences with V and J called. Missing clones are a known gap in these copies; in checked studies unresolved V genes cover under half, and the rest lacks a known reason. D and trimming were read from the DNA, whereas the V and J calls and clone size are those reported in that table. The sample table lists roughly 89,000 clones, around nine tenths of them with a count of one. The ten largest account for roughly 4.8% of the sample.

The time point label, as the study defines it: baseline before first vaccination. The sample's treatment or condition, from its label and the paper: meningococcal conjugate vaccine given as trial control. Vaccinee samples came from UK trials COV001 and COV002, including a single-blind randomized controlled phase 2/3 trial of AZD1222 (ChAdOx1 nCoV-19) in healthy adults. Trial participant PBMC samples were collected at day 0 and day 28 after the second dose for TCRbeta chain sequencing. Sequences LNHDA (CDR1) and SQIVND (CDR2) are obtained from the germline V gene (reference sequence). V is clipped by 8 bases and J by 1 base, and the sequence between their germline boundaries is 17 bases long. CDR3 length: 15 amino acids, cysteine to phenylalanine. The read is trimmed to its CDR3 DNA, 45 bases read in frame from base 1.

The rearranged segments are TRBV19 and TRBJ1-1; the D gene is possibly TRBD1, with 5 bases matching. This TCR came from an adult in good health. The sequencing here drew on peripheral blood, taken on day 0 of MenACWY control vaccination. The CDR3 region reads CASCPGHGGNTEAFF. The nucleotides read TGTGCCAGTTGTCCAGGGCATGGGGGGAACACTGAAGCTTTCTTT.